Below, 20 T cell receptor beta chains from the same sample are listed, as sequenced in a study of T cell repertoires in cytomegalovirus infection. Their specific antigens are unknown. TCRdb passed the reads through MiXCR, listing each CDR3 protein once. The sample holds roughly 150,000 distinct CDR3 sequences, about 20% seen once. Here the sequenced sample was CD8+ T cells from cultured PBMCs, taken from culture after CMV antigen stimulation. All receptors come from a human donor in good health (CMV status not recorded). Some clones in this sample may be carry-over from other donors' samples.

The chain has TRBV12-3 or TRBV12-4 and TRBJ1-6, with 7 bases matching TRBD1. The CDR3 has 14 amino acids. V trimming: 1 base; J trimming: 7 bases; junction bases outside the gene matches: 1. The CDR3, as DNA: TGTGCCAGCAGTTTAGAGGGGGCCAATTCACCCCTCCACTTT. Encoded protein: CASSLEGANSPLHF.

The V call is TRBV7-2, the J call TRBJ1-1; D unclear. V gave up 7 bases and J gave up 0 bases, with 18 bases separating them. Per germline, CDR1 SGHTA and CDR2 FQGNSA. The CDR3 consists of 16 residues. The CDR3 loop reads CASILNPGRMNTEAFF. The CDR3 DNA is TGTGCCAGCATCCTCAATCCCGGCAGAATGAACACTGAAGCTTTCTTT.

This clonotype was seen ten or more times. This chain links TRBV27 with TRBJ2-3; 11 positions match TRBD2. Germline CDR1 MNHEY, CDR2 SMNVEV (reference sequence). The CDR3 length is 17 residues. After removal of 8 bases from V and 0 bases from J, the junction contained 10 bases not matched to a gene. The CDR3 region has the DNA TGTGCCAGCGGAACGGGACTAGCGGTTCCTAGCACAGATACGCAGTATTTT. Translating gives CASGTGLAVPSTDTQYF.

The gene calls are TRBV4-3 and TRBJ2-1; no clear D gene. CDR1 and CDR2 from the germline V gene are LGHNA and YSLEER. V shed 0 bases and J shed 8 bases, with 11 bases lying between them. This CDR3 spans 14 amino acids. CDR3 DNA sequence: TGCGCCAGCAGCCAAGATAGGCTAGTCCATGAGCAGTTCTTC. Amino acid sequence: CASSQDRLVHEQFF.

The J gene is TRBJ1-3, the V gene TRBV11-3; D ambiguous. Germline values: CDR1 SGHNT, CDR2 YENEEA. Deletions cut 0 bases from V and 2 bases from J, with 5 bases between. This CDR3 spans 14 amino acids. CDR3 region: CASSLDGTGNTIYF. The DNA for the CDR3 is TGTGCCAGCAGCTTAGACGGGACTGGAAACACCATATATTTT.

This clonotype turned up a few times. The V and J genes are TRBV12-5 and TRBJ2-1; D remains unclear. V was pared by 3 bases and J by 10 bases, with 10 bases between. The V gene's germline CDR1 is LGHNT and CDR2 FRNRAP. The CDR3 is made up of 12 amino acids. CDR3 loop: CASGLSRLEQFF. The CDR3 nucleotides read TGTGCTAGTGGTTTATCGCGACTCGAGCAGTTCTTC.

This clonotype was observed a few times. The V call is TRBV19, the J call TRBJ1-5; TRBD1 agrees at 12 bases. The CDR3 is 17 residues long. Germline trimming cut 6 bases from V and 7 bases from J; bases unmatched to any gene: 13. Germline CDR1 is LNHDA and CDR2 is SQIVND (reference sequence). CDR3 nucleotide sequence: TGTGCCAGTAGCCCGGGGGGACAGGGGGCCAGCTGGCAGCCCCAGCATTTT. It translates to CASSPGGQGASWQPQHF.

The V gene is TRBV7-8, the J gene TRBJ2-1, with 9 positions matching TRBD2. Germline CDR1 reads SGHVS; CDR2 reads FQNEAQ. J was trimmed by 4 bases and V by 2 bases; bases with no gene match: 3. CDR3 size: 15 residues. CDR3 in amino acids: CASSLWAGGYNEQFF. The CDR3 region has the DNA TGTGCCAGCAGCTTATGGGCGGGGGGGTACAATGAGCAGTTCTTC. The variable domain in full, with the rest retrieved from reference TRBV7-8 and TRBJ2-1, is GAGVSQSPRYKVAKRGQDVALRCDPISGHVSLFWYQQALGQGPEFLTYFQNEAQLDKSGLPSDRFFAERPEGSVSTLKIQRTQQEDSAVYLCASSLWAGGYNEQFFGPGTRLTVL.

DNA of the CDR3: TGTGCCAGCAACTCCCTCCTCGAACCCTACAATGAGCAGTTCTTC. Translating it yields CASNSLLEPYNEQFF. The chain joins TRBV6-6 to TRBJ2-1; no clear D. The length of the CDR3 is 15 residues. Trimming took off 7 bases at V and 2 bases at J, with 15 bases between the two ends. Germline values: CDR1 MNHNY, CDR2 SVGAGI (reference sequence).

The count of this clonotype is one. This sequence joins TRBV28 and TRBJ2-5; tentatively, D is TRBD2 (6 bases). V was shortened by 5 bases and J by 5 bases, with 15 bases between the two germline ends. The V gene's germline CDR1 is MDHEN and CDR2 SYDVKM. The CDR3 has 14 residues. The CDR3 DNA reads as TGTGCCAGCAGTGGGATGGGACTGGAGGAGACCCAGTACTTC. Amino acid sequence: CASSGMGLEETQYF.

There are a few counts of this clonotype. The CDR3 loop is CASSLGGRGNTEAFF. The CDR3 DNA is TGTGCCAGCAGCTTAGGTGGCAGGGGGAACACTGAAGCTTTCTTT. The gene calls are TRBV7-2 and TRBJ1-1, with a possible D match to TRBD1 (6 bases). The CDR3 loop spans 15 amino acids. The V end lost 1 base, the J end lost 1 base, and 10 bases lay between the germline ends. The V gene's germline CDR1 is SGHTA and CDR2 FQGNSA.

The V and J genes are TRBV4-1 and TRBJ2-5, with D uncertain. With 4 bases removed from V and 4 bases from J, the gap between germline ends came to 16 bases. The CDR3 runs 15 residues. The germline V gene has CDR1 MGHRA and CDR2 YSYEKL. CDR3 loop: CASSLNIVLGETQYF. The CDR3 DNA sequence: TGCGCCAGCAGCCTTAATATAGTCCTGGGAGAGACCCAGTACTTC.

This chain joins TRBV6-5 and TRBJ2-7; D is undetermined. V lost 2 bases, J lost 0 bases, and 8 bases lay in between. Germline CDR1 and CDR2: MNHEY and SVGAGI. The CDR3 sequence is 14 residues long. The CDR3: CASSYGRSSYEQYF. The DNA for the CDR3 is TGTGCCAGCAGTTACGGACGTAGCTCCTACGAGCAGTACTTC.

Only a few counts were recorded for this clonotype. This CDR3 is CASRVSGANVLTF. DNA of the CDR3: TGTGCCAGCAGGGTCTCTGGGGCCAACGTCCTGACTTTC. This chain joins TRBV6-1 and TRBJ2-6; the D is unclear. The V end lost 6 bases, the J end lost 0 bases, and 3 bases lay between the germline ends. This CDR3 is 13 amino acids long. Germline V CDR1 and CDR2: MNHNS, SASEGT.

In its sample, this clonotype was seen a few times. The CDR3 region is CAGKERAGQPQHF. CDR3 DNA: TGTGCCGGCAAAGAGAGGGCGGGTCAGCCCCAGCATTTT. This rearrangement joins TRBV2 to TRBJ1-5; D not certain. The CDR3 contains 13 residues. The germline V gene encodes CDR1 SNHLY and CDR2 FYNNEI. Trimming removed 11 bases at V and 6 bases at J, with 17 bases between.

The genes are TRBV6-5 and TRBJ1-1, with TRBD1 matching over 8 bases. The germline V gene encodes CDR1 MNHEY and CDR2 SVGAGI. There are 14 residues in the CDR3. With 6 bases clipped from V and 0 bases from J, the junction kept 3 bases outside the gene matches. CDR3 sequence: CASRAGGLNTEAFF. Written as DNA, the CDR3 is TGTGCCAGCAGAGCAGGGGGCTTGAACACTGAAGCTTTCTTT.

The V gene is TRBV6-2 or TRBV6-3, the J gene TRBJ2-1; D not certain. V lost 6 bases to trimming and J lost 3 bases, with 12 bases between them. The germline CDR1 and CDR2 sequences are MNHEY and SVGEGT. The CDR3 spans 14 residues. This CDR3 reads CASSFQPLYNEQFF. CDR3 DNA sequence: TGTGCCAGCAGCTTTCAGCCCCTCTACAATGAGCAGTTCTTC.

This clonotype was counted a few times. V usage is TRBV6-6 and J usage is TRBJ1-2; possibly TRBD1 for D (6 bases). The germline V gene encodes CDR1 MNHNY and CDR2 SVGAGI (reference sequence). The V and J ends lost 5 bases and 8 bases respectively, with 15 bases between them. This CDR3 region has 13 residues. This CDR3 reads CASSITGIDGYTF. The CDR3 DNA sequence: TGTGCCAGCAGTATCACAGGGATCGACGGCTACACCTTC.

The chain links TRBV27 to TRBJ2-6; 13 bases map to TRBD2. J lost 1 base, V lost 7 bases, and 13 bases had no gene match. The CDR3 spans 20 residues. The V gene's germline CDR1 is MNHEY and CDR2 SMNVEV (reference sequence). CDR3 nucleotide sequence: TGTGCCAGCACCACCCCAGGACTAGCGGGGGACGGATCTGGGGCCAACGTCCTGACTTTC. This translates into CASTTPGLAGDGSGANVLTF.

This clonotype was counted many times. The rearrangement uses TRBV28 and TRBJ2-1; D possibly uses TRBD1 or TRBD2 (5 bases each). The V gene's germline CDR1 is MDHEN and CDR2 SYDVKM. CDR3 size: 15 residues. Trimming took off 2 bases at V and 4 bases at J, with 12 bases between the two ends. The CDR3 spells CASSLPGPAYNEQFF. The CDR3 bases are TGTGCCAGCAGTTTACCGGGGCCAGCTTACAATGAGCAGTTCTTC.